In this sample, the clone carrying this TCR beta chain turned up a few times. What it binds is unknown. The CDR3 contains 12 residues. V lost 1 base and J 5 bases, leaving 3 bases between the germline ends. In germline, CDR1 is SGHDT, CDR2 YYEEEE. This specimen comes from a study of neoadjuvant anti-PD-1 for oral cavity cancer. Time point in this sample: after neoadjuvant nivolumab, at surgical resection. Study-level points and caveats: After neoadjuvant nivolumab, PBMC T cell clonality was significantly higher in non-responders than responders.

The table came from immunoSEQ multiplex PCR; TCRdb's copy has only in-frame clones and leaves some out. The sample has about 14,000 clones, around 70% seen once. This TCR was recovered from a person aged 40-85 years with oral cavity squamous cell carcinoma. The specimen was PBMCs, collected after nivolumab (anti-PD-1) treatment. V is TRBV5-6 and J is TRBJ2-2; no clear D. The CDR3 here is CASSLMTGELFF. The CDR3 coding sequence is TGTGCCAGCAGCTTGATGACCGGGGAGCTGTTTTTT.